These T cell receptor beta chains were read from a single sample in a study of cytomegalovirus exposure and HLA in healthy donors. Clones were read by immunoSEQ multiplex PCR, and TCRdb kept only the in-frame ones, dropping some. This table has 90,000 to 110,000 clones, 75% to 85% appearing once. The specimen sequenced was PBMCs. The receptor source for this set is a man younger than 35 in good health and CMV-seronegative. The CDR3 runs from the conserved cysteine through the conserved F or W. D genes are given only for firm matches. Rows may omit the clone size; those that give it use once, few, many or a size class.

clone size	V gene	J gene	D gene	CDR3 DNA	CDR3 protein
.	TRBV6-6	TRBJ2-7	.	TGTGCCAGCAGTTACTCGGGACTCAAAGTTTACGAGCAGTACTTC	CASSYSGLKVYEQYF
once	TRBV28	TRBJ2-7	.	TGTGCCAGCAGTGTAGGAGGGGGCAGGCGTTCCTACGAGCAGTACTTC	CASSVGGGRRSYEQYF
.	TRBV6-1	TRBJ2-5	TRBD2	TGTGCCAGCAGTTCCCTGGGGGGGGAAGAGACCCAGTACTTC	CASSSLGGEETQYF
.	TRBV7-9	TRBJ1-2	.	TGTGCCAGCAGCTTAGCGTCTGGGGCCTATGGCTACACCTTC	CASSLASGAYGYTF
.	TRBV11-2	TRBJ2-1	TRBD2	TGTGCCAGCTGGTCGCCAGCGGGAGGCAATGAGCAGTTCTTC	CASWSPAGGNEQFF
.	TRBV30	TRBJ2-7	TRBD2	TGTGCCTGGAGGGAAAATAGCGGGAGGAAACACTACGAGCAGTACTTC	CAWRENSGRKHYEQYF
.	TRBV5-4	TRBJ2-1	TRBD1	TGTGCCAGCAGCTCTGGGACAGGGGCTTACAATGAGCAGTTCTTC	CASSSGTGAYNEQFF
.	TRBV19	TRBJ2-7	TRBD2	TGTGCCAGTAGTATCCCAGGGACTAGCGGCTACGAGCAGTACTTC	CASSIPGTSGYEQYF
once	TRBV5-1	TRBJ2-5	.	TGCGCCAGCAGCTTGTCCACTCCACAAGAGACCCAGTACTTC	CASSLSTPQETQYF
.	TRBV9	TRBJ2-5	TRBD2	TGTGCCAGCAGCGGAGGCGGTAGCGGGAGCTTAGAGCAGTACTTC	CASSGGGSGSLEQYF
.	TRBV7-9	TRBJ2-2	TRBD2	TGTGCCAGCAGCTTGAGTCGACTAGCGGCGAACACCGGGGAGCTGTTTTTT	CASSLSRLAANTGELFF
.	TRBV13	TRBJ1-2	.	TGTGCCAGCAGCTTAGACCCGGGCCAGGGTGCTTCTAGGGGCTACACCTTC	CASSLDPGQGASRGYTF
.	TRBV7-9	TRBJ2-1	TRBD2	TGTGCCAGCAGCTTTACTAGCGGGAGGGCCAATGAGCAGTTCTTC	CASSFTSGRANEQFF
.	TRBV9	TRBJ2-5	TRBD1	TGTGCCAGCAGCGGGACAGGGTTTCCAGAGACCCAGTACTTC	CASSGTGFPETQYF
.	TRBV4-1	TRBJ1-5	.	TGCGCCAGCAGCCAAAACTTGGGGGCCAGCAATCAGCCCCAGCATTTT	CASSQNLGASNQPQHF
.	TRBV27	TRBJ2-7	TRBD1	TGTGCCAGCAGCTCGACAGGGCCCTACGAGCAGTACTTC	CASSSTGPYEQYF
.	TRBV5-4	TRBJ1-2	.	TGTGCCAGCAGCGAGGGCAGCCGGGCGGGAGGCTACACCTTC	CASSEGSRAGGYTF
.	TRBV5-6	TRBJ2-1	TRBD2	TGTGCCAGCAGGCCCGGGACTAGCGGGAGTGACTCCTACAATGAGCAGTTCTTC	CASRPGTSGSDSYNEQFF
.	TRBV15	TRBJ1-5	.	TGTGCCACCAGCCCCGGGGGGAGCAATCAGCCCCAGCATTTT	CATSPGGSNQPQHF
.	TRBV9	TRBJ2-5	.	TGTGCCAGCAGCGTAGGACTAGGAAGAGGACCGCAGACCCAGTACTTC	CASSVGLGRGPQTQYF
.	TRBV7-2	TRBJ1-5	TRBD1	TGTGCCAGCAGCTCTAGAGGGGGACAGGGAGGTCAGCCCCAGCATTTT	CASSSRGGQGGQPQHF
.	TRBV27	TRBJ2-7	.	TGTGCCAGCAGTTTACGACAAGGCTACGAGCAGTACTTC	CASSLRQGYEQYF
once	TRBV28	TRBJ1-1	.	TGTGCCAGCTCCGTGTTTCGGGGCACTGAAGCTTTCTTT	CASSVFRGTEAFF
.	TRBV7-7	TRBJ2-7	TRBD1	TGCGCCAGCAGCCCTTCGACAGGGACCTACGAGCAGTACTTC	CASSPSTGTYEQYF
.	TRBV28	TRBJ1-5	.	TGTGCCAGCAGTTTATCAGGGTTCAATCAGCCCCAGCATTTT	CASSLSGFNQPQHF
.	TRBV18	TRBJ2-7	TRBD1	TGTGCCAGCTCACCATCCGCCGGGACAGGGAGCGAGCAGTACTTC	CASSPSAGTGSEQYF
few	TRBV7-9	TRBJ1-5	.	TGTGCCAGCAGCTTTTCAGGGGCCCAGCCCCAGCATTTT	CASSFSGAQPQHF
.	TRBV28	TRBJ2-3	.	TGTGCCAGCAGTCCCGGGACTTATAGCACAGATACGCAGTATTTT	CASSPGTYSTDTQYF
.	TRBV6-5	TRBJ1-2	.	TGTGCCAGCACAACCCGACAGGCCTATGGCTACACCTTC	CASTTRQAYGYTF
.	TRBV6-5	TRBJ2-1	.	TGTGCCAGCAGCCTAAGAACGGGGTGGAATGAGCAGTTCTTC	CASSLRTGWNEQFF
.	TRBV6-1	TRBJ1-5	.	TGTGCCAGCCTCGTTCGGGTTACGGATCAGCCCCAGCATTTT	CASLVRVTDQPQHF
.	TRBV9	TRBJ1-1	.	TGTGCCAGCAGCTTCAACTTAGACACTGAAGCTTTCTTT	CASSFNLDTEAFF
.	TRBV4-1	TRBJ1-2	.	TGCGCCAGCAGCCAAGATTCCATTACATTCTATGGCTACACCTTC	CASSQDSITFYGYTF
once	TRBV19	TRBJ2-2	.	TGTGCCAGTAGTATAGGGGGCCGGGACACCGGGGAGCTGTTTTTT	CASSIGGRDTGELFF
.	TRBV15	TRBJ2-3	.	TGTGCCACCAGCAGAGCAATTCGCCTAGACACAGATACGCAGTATTTT	CATSRAIRLDTDTQYF
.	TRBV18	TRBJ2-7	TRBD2	TGTGCCAGCTCACTATTCGGACTAGCGGGACACGAGCAGTATTTC	CASSLFGLAGHEQYF
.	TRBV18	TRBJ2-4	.	TGTGCCAGCTCACCGAATGACATAGCCAAAAACATTCAGTACTTC	CASSPNDIAKNIQYF
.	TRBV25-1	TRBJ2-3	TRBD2	TGTGCCAGCCGAGGCGGGAGGGGGTCCACAGATACGCAGTATTTT	CASRGGRGSTDTQYF
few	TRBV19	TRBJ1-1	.	TGTGCCAGTATTCCGGGGACACCTTTGAACACTGAAGCTTTCTTT	CASIPGTPLNTEAFF
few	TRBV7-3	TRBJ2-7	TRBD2	TGTGCCAGCAGCTTAACTAGCGGGAGGTTCTACGAGCAGTACTTC	CASSLTSGRFYEQYF
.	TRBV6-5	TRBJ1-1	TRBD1	TGTGCCAGCAGTTTAGGACAGGTGAACACTGAAGCTTTCTTT	CASSLGQVNTEAFF
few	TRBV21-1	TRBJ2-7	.	TGTGCCAGCAGCAAAGACTATACCGGGACTACGAGCCACGAGCAGTACTTC	CASSKDYTGTTSHEQYF
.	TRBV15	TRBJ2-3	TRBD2	TGTGCCACCAGCAGAGTTAACAGGACTAGCATAGCAGATACGCAGTATTTT	CATSRVNRTSIADTQYF
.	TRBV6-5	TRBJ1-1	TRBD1	TGTGCCAGCAGTGGGTGGACAGGGGGCAACACTGAAGCTTTCTTT	CASSGWTGGNTEAFF
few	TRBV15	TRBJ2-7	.	TGTGCCACCAGCAGCGCCGTTGGGAGCCCCTACGAGCAGTACTTC	CATSSAVGSPYEQYF
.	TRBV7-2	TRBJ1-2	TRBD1	TGTGCCAGCAGCCCCTCCCCCGGGCGACAGGGAAGGGGCGGCTACACCTTC	CASSPSPGRQGRGGYTF
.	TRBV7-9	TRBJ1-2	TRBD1	TGTTCCAGCAGCTCCAGGGGGCAGGTTGGCTACACCTTC	CSSSSRGQVGYTF
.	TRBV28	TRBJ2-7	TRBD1	TGTGCCAGCAGTCCACCACAGGGGGCCTCACACTACGAGCAGTACTTC	CASSPPQGASHYEQYF
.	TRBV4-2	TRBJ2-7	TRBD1	TGTGCCAGCAGCCAAGGGGGGACAGGGGACGAGCAGTACTTC	CASSQGGTGDEQYF
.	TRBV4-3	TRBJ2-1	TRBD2	TGCGCCAGCAGCCAGGCCGGGACTAGCGGGAGAGGTGAGCAGTTCTTC	CASSQAGTSGRGEQFF